The 9 T cell receptor beta chains below were found in one sample sequenced in a study of T cell clones after liver transplantation. Clones were sequenced by immunoSEQ multiplex PCR, and TCRdb holds only the in-frame ones, with some missing. The sample holds 6,000 to 9,000 clones, 80% seen once. The sample consisted of CD8+ T cells from blood, taken before liver transplant. The receptors were sampled from a human donor who received a liver transplant.

The chain is built from TRBV5-4 and TRBJ2-2; TRBD2 aligns across 9 bases. The CDR3 totals 15 residues. With V trimmed by 0 bases and J by 5 bases, 2 bases remained unmatched. The germline CDR1 and CDR2 sequences are SGHNT and YYREEE (reference sequence). The CDR3 here is CASSLVSGGTGELFF. The CDR3 nucleotides are TGTGCCAGCAGCTTGGTTAGCGGGGGAACCGGGGAGCTGTTTTTT.

The V gene is TRBV2, the J gene TRBJ2-7, with no clear D. CDR3 size: 10 residues. In germline, CDR1 is SNHLY, CDR2 FYNNEI. V gave up 8 bases and J gave up 5 bases, with 7 bases separating them. Here the CDR3 DNA reads TGTGCCAGCGCGTTGAACGAGCAGTACTTC. The encoded protein is CASALNEQYF.

The V call is TRBV28, the J call TRBJ2-7, with 9 bases identical to TRBD1. J lost 5 bases, V lost 2 bases, and 7 bases had no gene match. Germline CDR1 is MDHEN and CDR2 is SYDVKM. The CDR3 extends over 15 amino acids. Written as DNA, the CDR3 is TGTGCCAGCAGTTTAAGGGACAGGGAGAAGGACGAGCAGTACTTC. As protein: CASSLRDREKDEQYF.

The chain has TRBV19 and TRBJ1-1; 7 bases agree with TRBD1. Unmatched junction bases numbered 11, after V lost 9 bases and J lost 4 bases. CDR1 and CDR2 from the germline V gene are LNHDA and SQIVND (reference sequence). The CDR3 spans 14 residues. CDR3 nucleotides: TGTGCCAGCGTCATGGGCGCAGGGGGCACTGAAGCTTTCTTT. It translates to CASVMGAGGTEAFF.

The rearrangement uses TRBV27 and TRBJ2-1, with D possibly matching TRBD2 (5 bases). CDR1 is MNHEY and CDR2 is SMNVEV in the germline V gene (reference sequence). CDR3 length equals 13 residues. Trimming removed 4 bases from V and 2 bases from J, with 6 bases in between. The CDR3 DNA reads TGTGCCAGCAGTTACGGGACCTACAATGAGCAGTTCTTC. This sequence encodes CASSYGTYNEQFF.

The V and J genes are TRBV25-1 and TRBJ1-1; 7 bases map to TRBD1. Germline V CDR1 and CDR2: MGHDK, SYGVNS. Trimming took 2 bases from V and 4 from J; bases not matched to a gene: 7. This CDR3 region has 15 residues. CDR3 loop: CASSELTGVGTEAFF. Here the CDR3 DNA reads TGTGCCAGCAGTGAACTCACAGGGGTTGGCACTGAAGCTTTCTTT.

By sample fraction, this clone is large. The rearrangement joins TRBV28 to TRBJ1-5, with D possibly matching TRBD1 (5 bases). The V and J ends lost 5 bases and 9 bases respectively, with 11 bases between them. This CDR3 is 12 amino acids long. The germline gives CDR1 MDHEN, CDR2 SYDVKM. The CDR3 loop is CASSPPRGPQHF. The CDR3 DNA sequence: TGTGCCAGCAGTCCTCCTAGGGGGCCCCAGCATTTT.

The genes are TRBV2 and TRBJ1-5; TRBD1 aligns across 8 bases. CDR3 length: 14 residues. The V gene end was trimmed by 6 bases and the J gene end by 4 bases; junction bases not matched to a gene: 5. The germline CDR1 and CDR2 sequences are SNHLY and FYNNEI. Written as DNA, the CDR3 is TGTGCCAGCAGGTTAGGACAGGGAAATCAGCCCCAGCATTTT. Translated, it gives CASRLGQGNQPQHF.

V gene TRBV18 combines with J gene TRBJ1-1; D gene ambiguous. The germline CDR1 and CDR2 sequences are KGHSH and LQKENI. The CDR3 covers 15 residues. The germline V and J ends were trimmed by 0 bases and 0 bases, with 8 bases remaining between them. CDR3 in amino acids: CASSPPYSMNTEAFF. CDR3 sequence (DNA): TGTGCCAGCTCACCACCCTACTCCATGAACACTGAAGCTTTCTTT.